Each of the 29 T cell receptor beta chains below was sequenced from the same sample in a study of T-cell reconstitution after alpha-beta-depleted transplantation in children. During its preparation, the TCRbeta library received unique molecular identifiers. A single record per CDR3 protein comes from TCRdb applying MiXCR to the PCR reads. The sample has under 250,000 distinct CDR3 sequences, roughly a quarter seen once; the top ten hold about 4.8%. This specimen was PBMCs, mostly from graft donor cells, taken 360 days after TCRalphabeta/CD19-depleted stem cell transplant. The source is a female patient aged 2-9 years who had a stem cell transplant for congenital amegakaryocytic thrombocytopenia, so the T cells may come from the graft donor.

V is TRBV20-1 and J is TRBJ2-1; D may be TRBD1 (6 bases). The V gene's germline CDR1 is DFQATT and CDR2 SNEGSKA (reference sequence). The CDR3 loop spans 13 amino acids. Trimming took off 7 bases at V and 1 base at J, with 11 bases between the two ends. For the CDR3, the DNA is TGCAGTGAGCATGACAGGTCCTACAATGAGCAGTTCTTC. Its protein product is CSEHDRSYNEQFF.

The rearrangement links TRBV4-3 to TRBJ2-7; 14 nucleotides match TRBD2. The CDR3 runs 18 residues. CDR1 and CDR2 from the germline V gene are LGHNA and YSLEER. J gave up 3 bases and V 2 bases, and 9 bases lay outside the gene matches. CDR3 loop: CASSQLPAGLAGGYEQYF. DNA for the CDR3: TGCGCCAGCAGCCAACTACCGGCTGGACTAGCGGGAGGCTACGAGCAGTACTTC.

This clonotype was seen a handful of times. The V call is TRBV20-1, the J call TRBJ2-1; D is undetermined. Trimming took off 3 bases at V and 6 bases at J, with 12 bases between the two ends. Germline V gene data show CDR1 as DFQATT and CDR2 as SNEGSKA (reference sequence). The CDR3 is 13 residues long. The CDR3 nucleotides read TGCAGTGCTAGTAAAGGGTGGAGCAATGAGCAGTTCTTC. Residues: CSASKGWSNEQFF.

The J gene is TRBJ2-5, the V gene TRBV29-1; D gene uncertain. V was clipped by 4 bases and J by 4 bases, with 10 bases between them. Germline CDR1 reads SQVTM; CDR2 reads ANQGSEA. The CDR3 consists of 12 residues. The CDR3: CSVAPLGETQYF. Written as DNA, the CDR3 is TGCAGCGTTGCCCCGCTAGGAGAGACCCAGTACTTC.

The rearrangement uses TRBV28 and TRBJ2-3, with 9 bases fitting TRBD2. Looked up from germline, CDR1 is MDHEN and CDR2 is SYDVKM. V shed 2 bases and J 7 bases; nucleotides not matched to a gene: 22. The CDR3 length is 20 residues. This CDR3 is CASSLGGGRVAPYTRYTQYF. CDR3 nucleotides: TGTGCCAGCAGTTTAGGGGGCGGGAGGGTAGCTCCATACACACGATATACGCAGTATTTT.

This chain connects TRBV7-2 to TRBJ2-7; D remains unclear. Between the trimmed V and J ends, which lost 2 bases and 6 bases, there was a span of 17 bases. Germline lookup yields CDR1 SGHTA and CDR2 FQGNSA. This CDR3 has 15 amino acids. The CDR3 protein is CASSLMPDPWSEQYF. DNA of the CDR3: TGTGCCAGCAGCTTAATGCCGGATCCCTGGTCCGAGCAGTACTTC.

J is TRBJ1-1 and V is TRBV6-1, with D unresolved. Trimming took 5 bases from V and 1 from J, leaving 14 bases between them. The germline gives CDR1 MNHNS, CDR2 SASEGT. CDR3 length equals 15 residues. The CDR3 region has the DNA TGTGCCAGCAGTCGCCGCGGCACTCAGAACACTGAAGCTTTCTTT. It codes for CASSRRGTQNTEAFF.

The V and J genes are TRBV13 and TRBJ1-2; possible D gene TRBD1, 5 bases. V was trimmed by 10 bases and J by 8 bases, leaving 29 bases between them. This CDR3 has 16 amino acids. Per the germline V gene, CDR1 is PRHDT and CDR2 is FYEKMQ (reference sequence). CDR3 sequence (DNA): TGTGCCATAAGGGGCCTTTCAAGCACCCTATTGGGGGGCTACACCTTC. Amino acid sequence: CAIRGLSSTLLGGYTF.

The chain carries TRBV20-1 and TRBJ2-5, with D tentatively TRBD1 (6 bases). Trimming pared 5 bases from V and 0 bases from J, leaving 10 bases between. CDR1 and CDR2 from the germline V gene are DFQATT and SNEGSKA (reference sequence). This CDR3 has 13 residues. The DNA for the CDR3 is TGCAGTGCTGAGACAGGTCACCAAGAGACCCAGTACTTC. Translated, it gives CSAETGHQETQYF.

The chain recombines TRBV7-9 with TRBJ1-2; TRBD1 matches 7 bases. The V gene end was trimmed by 3 bases and the J gene end by 4 bases; junction bases not matched to a gene: 5. This CDR3 region has 14 residues. Germline V CDR1 and CDR2: SEHNR, FQNEAQ (reference sequence). The CDR3 sequence: CASSLIGGSYGYTF. The DNA of the CDR3 is TGTGCCAGCAGCTTGATAGGGGGCTCCTATGGCTACACCTTC.

The chain carries TRBV19 and TRBJ1-5; no clear D. The germline CDR1 and CDR2 sequences are LNHDA and SQIVND (reference sequence). V was pared by 3 bases and J by 4 bases, with 22 bases between. This CDR3 is 18 amino acids long. CDR3: CASSIPFGRPGTNQPQHF. CDR3 sequence (DNA): TGTGCCAGTAGTATCCCCTTCGGCCGGCCCGGTACTAATCAGCCCCAGCATTTT.

This clonotype was observed a handful of times. This chain connects TRBV7-6 to TRBJ2-5; either TRBD1 or TRBD2 may supply D (8 bases each). The V end lost 4 bases, the J end lost 4 bases, and 16 bases lay between the germline ends. Germline CDR1 reads SGHVS; CDR2 reads FNYEAQ. This CDR3 comprises 15 residues. In DNA, the CDR3 is TGTGCCAGCAGCTCAGGGGGCGCGGGGGGAGAGACCCAGTACTTC. Translating gives CASSSGGAGGETQYF.

The table lists this clonotype with a few counts. The CDR3 region is CASSQDAGMDTQYF. The CDR3 coding sequence is TGCGCCAGCAGCCAAGATGCTGGTATGGATACGCAGTATTTT. This rearrangement joins TRBV4-3 to TRBJ2-3; D unresolved. CDR1 and CDR2 (germline): LGHNA, YSLEER. This CDR3 is 14 amino acids long. V gave up 0 bases and J gave up 6 bases, with 10 bases separating them.

Comment on this clonotype: The conserved phenylalanine or tryptophan normally closing the CDR3 is absent here, so this likely arose from a read error. V and J are TRBV7-9 and TRBJ2-3; D ambiguous. Looked up from germline, CDR1 is SEHNR and CDR2 is FQNEAQ (reference sequence). The CDR3 totals 16 residues. V was shortened by 2 bases and J by 2 bases, with 14 bases between the two germline ends. CDR3 coding DNA: TGTGCCAGCAGCTTACCCATGGGCCGGACCACAGATACGCAGTATTAT. Amino acids: CASSLPMGRTTDTQYY.

The V gene is TRBV7-2, the J gene TRBJ2-3; D uncertain. This CDR3 is 13 amino acids long. Germline V lookup: CDR1 SGHTA, CDR2 FQGNSA. V was pared by 2 bases and J by 3 bases, with 6 bases between. Here the CDR3 reads CASSLSETDTQYF. CDR3 coding DNA: TGTGCCAGCAGCTTATCTGAGACAGATACGCAGTATTTT.

This clonotype was observed a handful of times. V and J are TRBV20-1 and TRBJ2-7, with D tentatively TRBD1 (6 bases). V lost 6 bases, J lost 3 bases, and 9 bases lay in between. The CDR3 is 11 residues long. Germline assignment: CDR1 DFQATT and CDR2 SNEGSKA (reference sequence). The CDR3 nucleotides read TGCAGTGCAATACAGGGCTACGAGCAGTACTTC. It is translated as CSAIQGYEQYF.

The CDR3 DNA reads as TGCAGCGTCCATTCTAGCGGGGGCCTGGCGCGGACGCAGTATTTT. Amino acids: CSVHSSGGLARTQYF. The chain links TRBV29-1 to TRBJ2-3, with 10 bases fitting TRBD2. The CDR3 consists of 15 residues. Germline CDR1 SQVTM, CDR2 ANQGSEA. The V segment lost 6 bases and the J segment 9 bases; nucleotides outside the gene matches: 15.

This clonotype was seen more than once but under ten times. The J gene is TRBJ2-3, the V gene TRBV3-1; weak D call: TRBD1 (6 bases). Germline V lookup: CDR1 LGHDT, CDR2 YNNKEL (reference sequence). The length of the CDR3 is 14 residues. The V and J ends lost 3 bases and 4 bases respectively, with 11 bases between them. The CDR3 sequence: CASSQGQLSDTQYF. Written as DNA, the CDR3 is TGTGCCAGCAGCCAGGGACAATTGTCAGATACGCAGTATTTT.

This clonotype was seen only a few times. The gene calls are TRBV20-1 and TRBJ2-7; 7 nucleotides align to TRBD1. This CDR3 has 13 amino acids. The germline V gene has CDR1 DFQATT and CDR2 SNEGSKA (reference sequence). After removal of 3 bases from V and 6 bases from J, the junction contained 8 bases not matched to a gene. CDR3 sequence: CSASSGGAAEQYF. The CDR3 DNA sequence: TGCAGTGCTAGTTCAGGGGGAGCGGCCGAGCAGTACTTC.

The chain uses TRBV5-1 and TRBJ2-1; D assignment may be TRBD1 or TRBD2 (6 bases each). CDR1 is SGHRS and CDR2 is YFSETQ in the germline V gene. The CDR3 runs 15 residues. Trimming took 4 bases from V and 10 from J, leaving 21 bases between them. The CDR3 here is CASSPRRGSGGEQFF. CDR3 sequence (DNA): TGCGCCAGCAGCCCCCGGAGGGGGAGCGGAGGCGAGCAGTTCTTC. The complete variable domain, with remaining parts taken from reference TRBV5-1 and TRBJ2-1, reads KAGVTQTPRYLIKTRGQQVTLSCSPISGHRSVSWYQQTPGQGLQFLFEYFSETQRNKGNFPGRFSGRQFSNSRSEMNVSTLELGDSALYLCASSPRRGSGGEQFFGPGTRLTVL.

The chain combines TRBV28 with TRBJ2-7, with D possibly being TRBD1 or TRBD2 (5 bases each). Deletions cut 7 bases from V and 1 base from J, with 29 bases between. CDR1 is MDHEN, CDR2 SYDVKM, per germline. The CDR3 runs 19 residues. CDR3 loop: CASTNPTTRDRSYSYEQYF. Here the CDR3 DNA reads TGTGCCAGCACCAATCCGACGACCCGGGACCGTAGCTATTCCTACGAGCAGTACTTC. Full variable domain (outside the CDR3, taken from reference TRBV28 and TRBJ2-7): DVKVTQSSRYLVKRTGEKVFLECVQDMDHENMFWYRQDPGLGLRLIYFSYDVKMKEKGDIPEGYSVSREKKERFSLILESASTNQTSMYLCASTNPTTRDRSYSYEQYFGPGTRLTVT.

The V gene is TRBV3-1, the J gene TRBJ2-1; D is perhaps TRBD1 or TRBD2 (5 bases each). Germline CDR1 is LGHDT and CDR2 is YNNKEL (reference sequence). This CDR3 region has 16 residues. Between the trimmed V and J ends, which lost 0 bases and 9 bases, there was a span of 18 bases. The DNA of the CDR3 is TGTGCCAGCAGCCAAGATCAGGGTTCACTAGGAGCTGAGCAGTTCTTC. Protein: CASSQDQGSLGAEQFF.

The chain uses TRBV20-1 and TRBJ1-4, with D perhaps matching TRBD1 (6 bases). V was clipped by 7 bases and J by 6 bases, with 15 bases between them. The CDR3 contains 13 residues. The germline CDR1 and CDR2 sequences are DFQATT and SNEGSKA (reference sequence). CDR3 residues: CSVRRDTDEKLFF. For the CDR3, the DNA is TGCAGTGTCAGGAGGGACACGGATGAAAAACTGTTTTTT.

The rearrangement joins TRBV3-1 to TRBJ1-5; maybe TRBD1 (5 bases). Looked up from germline, CDR1 is LGHDT and CDR2 is YNNKEL (reference sequence). Trimming took off 4 bases at V and 4 bases at J, with 8 bases between the two ends. The CDR3 has 13 residues. The CDR3: CASSRDPNQPQHF. The CDR3 DNA follows: TGTGCCAGCAGCCGGGACCCTAATCAGCCCCAGCATTTT.

CDR3 loop: CASSYHISGYNEQFF. For the CDR3, the DNA is TGTGCCAGCAGTTACCATATCAGCGGGTACAATGAGCAGTTCTTC. This chain connects TRBV6-2 or TRBV6-3 to TRBJ2-1, with D perhaps TRBD2 (6 bases). The CDR3 consists of 15 residues. Germline V gene lookup returns CDR1 MNHEY and CDR2 SVGEGT. V gave up 2 bases and J gave up 4 bases, with 12 bases separating them.

V is TRBV7-8 and J is TRBJ2-3; D unclear. Germline loops: CDR1 SGHVS, CDR2 FQNEAQ. V lost 3 bases and J 4 bases, leaving 8 bases between the germline ends. This CDR3 spans 13 amino acids. The CDR3 bases are TGTGCCAGCAGCTTGACAATCGCAGATACGCAGTATTTT. Translating it yields CASSLTIADTQYF. The whole variable domain, filled in from reference TRBV7-8 and TRBJ2-3, reads GAGVSQSPRYKVAKRGQDVALRCDPISGHVSLFWYQQALGQGPEFLTYFQNEAQLDKSGLPSDRFFAERPEGSVSTLKIQRTQQEDSAVYLCASSLTIADTQYFGPGTRLTVL.

Comments on this clonotype: One end of the junction is discordant with germline, which a read error may explain. The rearrangement uses TRBV5-1 and TRBJ2-3, with D perhaps matching TRBD1 (5 bases). The length of the CDR3 is 15 residues. Germline V CDR1 and CDR2: SGHRS, YFSETQ. Here the CDR3 DNA reads TGCGCCATCAGCTTGTTAGTACAGGGCACAGATACGCAGTATTTT. This gives the protein CAISLLVQGTDTQYF.

In DNA, the CDR3 is TGTGCCACCAGCGCGCGACAAACGGTCACTGAAGCTTTCTTT. The encoded protein is CATSARQTVTEAFF. V gene TRBV24-1 combines with J gene TRBJ1-1; D ambiguous. There are 14 residues in the CDR3. V gave up 7 bases and J gave up 4 bases, with 15 bases separating them. Germline V gene data show CDR1 as KGHDR and CDR2 as SFDVKD.

The chain combines TRBV6-5 with TRBJ2-1; 8 nucleotides match TRBD1. With 5 bases clipped from V and 7 bases from J, the junction kept 13 bases outside the gene matches. Germline loops: CDR1 MNHEY, CDR2 SVGAGI. This CDR3 is built from 16 residues. The DNA of the CDR3 is TGTGCCAGCAGTAACGGTCCAGGGACAGGCAAGAATGAGCAGTTCTTC. Translated, it gives CASSNGPGTGKNEQFF.